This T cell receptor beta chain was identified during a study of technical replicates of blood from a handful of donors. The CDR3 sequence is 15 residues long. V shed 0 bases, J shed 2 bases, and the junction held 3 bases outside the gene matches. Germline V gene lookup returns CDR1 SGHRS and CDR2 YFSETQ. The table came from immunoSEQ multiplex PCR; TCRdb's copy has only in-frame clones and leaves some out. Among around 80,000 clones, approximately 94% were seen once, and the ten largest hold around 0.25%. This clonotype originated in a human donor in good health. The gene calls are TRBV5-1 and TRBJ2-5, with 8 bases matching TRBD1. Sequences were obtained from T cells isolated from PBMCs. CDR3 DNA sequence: TGCGCCAGCAGCTTGGCGGACAGGGCACAAGAGACCCAGTACTTC. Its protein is CASSLADRAQETQYF.